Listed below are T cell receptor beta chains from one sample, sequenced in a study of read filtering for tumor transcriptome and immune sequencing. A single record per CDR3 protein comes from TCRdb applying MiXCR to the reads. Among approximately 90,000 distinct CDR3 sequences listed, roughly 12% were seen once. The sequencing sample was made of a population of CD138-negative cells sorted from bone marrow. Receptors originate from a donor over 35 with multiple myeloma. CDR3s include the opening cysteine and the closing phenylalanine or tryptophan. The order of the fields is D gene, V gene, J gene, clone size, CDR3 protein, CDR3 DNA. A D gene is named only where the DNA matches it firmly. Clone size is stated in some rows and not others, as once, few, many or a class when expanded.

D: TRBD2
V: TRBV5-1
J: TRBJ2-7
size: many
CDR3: CASSLGTSGTFSYEQYF
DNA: TGCGCCAGCAGCTTAGGGACTAGCGGGACCTTTTCCTACGAGCAGTACTTC

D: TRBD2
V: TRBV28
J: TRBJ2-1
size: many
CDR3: CASSLGTSGRKGNEQFF
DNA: TGTGCCAGCAGTTTAGGGACTAGCGGGAGGAAGGGCAATGAGCAGTTCTTC

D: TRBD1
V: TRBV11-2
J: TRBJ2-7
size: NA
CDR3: CASGTGTGFYEQYF
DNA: TGTGCCAGCGGGACCGGGACAGGGTTTTACGAGCAGTACTTC

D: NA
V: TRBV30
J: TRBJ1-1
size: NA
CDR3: CAWTGRRTKAFF
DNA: TGTGCCTGGACCGGCAGGAGGACTAAAGCTTTCTTT

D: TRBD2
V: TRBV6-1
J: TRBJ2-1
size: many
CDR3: CASSRSTSGIDEQFF
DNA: TGTGCCAGCAGTCGATCGACTAGCGGGATAGATGAGCAGTTCTTC

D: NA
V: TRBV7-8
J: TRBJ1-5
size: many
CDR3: CASSLANSYHQPQHF
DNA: TGTGCCAGCAGCTTAGCCAACAGCTATCATCAGCCCCAGCATTTT

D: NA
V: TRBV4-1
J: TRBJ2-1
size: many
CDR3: CASSQDWGNNEQFF
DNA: TGCGCCAGCAGCCAAGATTGGGGGAACAATGAGCAGTTCTTC

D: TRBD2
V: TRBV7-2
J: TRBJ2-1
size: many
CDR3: CASSPSGTSGREQFF
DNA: TGTGCCAGCAGCCCCTCCGGGACTAGCGGGAGGGAGCAGTTCTTC

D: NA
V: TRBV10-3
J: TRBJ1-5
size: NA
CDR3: CAISERQTNQPQHF
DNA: TGTGCCATCAGTGAGAGGCAGACAAATCAGCCCCAGCATTTT

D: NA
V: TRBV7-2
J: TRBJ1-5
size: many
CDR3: CASSLGGASGQPQHF
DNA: TGTGCCAGCAGCCTAGGTGGGGCCAGCGGTCAGCCCCAGCATTTT

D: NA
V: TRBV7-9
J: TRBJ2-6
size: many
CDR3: CASGHGFGANVLTF
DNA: TGTGCCAGCGGACATGGATTTGGGGCCAACGTCCTGACTTTC

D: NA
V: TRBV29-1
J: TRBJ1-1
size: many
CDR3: CSGNQGADTEAFF
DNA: TGCAGCGGAAACCAGGGAGCCGACACTGAAGCTTTCTTT

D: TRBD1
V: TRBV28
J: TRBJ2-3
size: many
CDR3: CASSPPGTGPDTQYF
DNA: TGTGCCAGCAGTCCCCCCGGGACAGGGCCAGATACGCAGTATTTT

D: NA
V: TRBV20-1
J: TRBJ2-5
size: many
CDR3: CSAIKGQETQYF
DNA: TGCAGTGCTATAAAGGGACAAGAGACCCAGTACTTC

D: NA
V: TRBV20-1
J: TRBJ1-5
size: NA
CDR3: CSARFSNQPQHF
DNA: TGCAGTGCTAGATTTAGCAATCAGCCCCAGCATTTT

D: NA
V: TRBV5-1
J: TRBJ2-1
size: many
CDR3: CASSDARGNNEQFF
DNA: TGCGCCAGCAGCGACGCCCGAGGGAACAATGAGCAGTTCTTC

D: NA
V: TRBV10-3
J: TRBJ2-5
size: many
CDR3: CAISKVRGEERTQYF
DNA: TGTGCCATCAGTAAAGTCCGGGGTGAGGAGAGAACCCAGTACTTC

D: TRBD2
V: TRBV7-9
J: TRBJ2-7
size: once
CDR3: CASSPGLAGDHEQYF
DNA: TGCGCCAGCAGCCCGGGACTAGCGGGAGACCACGAGCAGTACTTC

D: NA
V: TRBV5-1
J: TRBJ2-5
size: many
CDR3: CASSPGGFQETQYF
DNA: TGCGCCAGCAGCCCGGGGGGCTTTCAAGAGACCCAGTACTTC

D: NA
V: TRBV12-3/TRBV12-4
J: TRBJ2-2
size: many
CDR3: CASSFNKGYGELFF
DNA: TGTGCCAGCAGTTTTAATAAGGGTTACGGGGAGCTGTTTTTT

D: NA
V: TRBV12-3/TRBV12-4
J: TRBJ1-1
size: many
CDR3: CASSPSGARAGTEAFF
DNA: TGTGCCAGCAGTCCCTCCGGCGCCAGGGCAGGCACTGAAGCTTTCTTT

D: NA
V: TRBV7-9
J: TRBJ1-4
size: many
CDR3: CASSNQGASPKLFF
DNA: TGTGCCAGCAGCAACCAGGGAGCCAGCCCAAAACTGTTTTTT

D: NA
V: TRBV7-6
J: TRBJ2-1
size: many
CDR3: CASSSRQGSYNEQFF
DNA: TGTGCCAGCAGCTCTCGCCAGGGATCCTACAATGAGCAGTTCTTC

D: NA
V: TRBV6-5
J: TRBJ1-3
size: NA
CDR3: CASSYSRWGGPSGNTIYF
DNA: TGTGCCAGCAGTTACTCGAGATGGGGCGGGCCATCTGGAAACACCATATATTTT

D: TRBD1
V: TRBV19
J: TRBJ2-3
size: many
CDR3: CASRSQGGPSDTQYF
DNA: TGTGCCAGTAGGTCACAGGGGGGACCGTCAGATACGCAGTATTTT

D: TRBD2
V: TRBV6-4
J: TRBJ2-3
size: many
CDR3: CASSLSYSGGSTDTQYF
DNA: TGTGCCAGCAGTCTCTCTTACAGCGGGGGGAGCACAGATACGCAGTATTTT

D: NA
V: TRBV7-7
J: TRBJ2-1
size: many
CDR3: CASSLGLQNEQFF
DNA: TGTGCTAGCAGCTTGGGACTTCAGAATGAGCAGTTCTTC

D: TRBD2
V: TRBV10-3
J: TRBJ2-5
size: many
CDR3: CASAQREGAQYF
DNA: TGTGCCTCGGCCCAGCGGGAGGGAGCCCAGTACTTC

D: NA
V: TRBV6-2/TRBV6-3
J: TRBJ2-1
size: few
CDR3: CASGTRSSYNEQFF
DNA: TGTGCCAGCGGGACGAGGAGCTCCTACAATGAGCAGTTCTTC

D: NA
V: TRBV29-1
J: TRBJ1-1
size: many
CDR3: CSVDRGASSEAFF
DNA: TGCAGCGTTGATCGGGGGGCCTCCTCAGAAGCTTTCTTT

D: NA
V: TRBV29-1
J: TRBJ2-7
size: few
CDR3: CSAGPAYYEQYF
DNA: TGCAGCGCCGGGCCGGCCTACTACGAGCAGTACTTC

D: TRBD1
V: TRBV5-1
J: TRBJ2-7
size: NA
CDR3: CASSTTGGASYEQYF
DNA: TGCGCCAGCAGTACCACAGGGGGCGCGTCCTACGAGCAGTACTTC

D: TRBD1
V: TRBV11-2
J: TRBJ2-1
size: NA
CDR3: CASADRVYNEQFF
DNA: TGTGCCAGTGCGGACAGGGTGTACAATGAGCAGTTCTTC

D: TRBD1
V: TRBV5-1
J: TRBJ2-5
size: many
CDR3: CASSLSGSQGAETQYF
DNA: TGCGCCAGCAGCTTGTCGGGCTCCCAGGGGGCAGAGACCCAGTACTTC

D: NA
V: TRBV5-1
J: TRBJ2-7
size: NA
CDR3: CASSSRPTGFPYEQYF
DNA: TGCGCCAGCAGCTCGAGGCCAACAGGGTTCCCCTACGAGCAGTACTTC

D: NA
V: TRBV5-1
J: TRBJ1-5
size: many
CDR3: CASSQDSSNQPQHF
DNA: TGCGCCAGCAGCCAGGACAGTAGCAATCAGCCCCAGCATTTT

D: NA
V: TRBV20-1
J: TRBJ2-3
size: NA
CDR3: CSARRGVADTQYF
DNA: TGCAGTGCTAGGAGGGGGGTAGCCGATACGCAGTATTTT

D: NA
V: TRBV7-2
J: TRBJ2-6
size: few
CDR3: CASGLPGLSGANVLTF
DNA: TGTGCCAGCGGCTTGCCTGGGCTCTCTGGGGCCAACGTCCTGACTTTC

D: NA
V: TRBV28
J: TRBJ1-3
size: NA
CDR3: CASSSTGNSGNTIYF
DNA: TGTGCCAGCAGTTCTACAGGGAACTCTGGAAACACCATATATTTT

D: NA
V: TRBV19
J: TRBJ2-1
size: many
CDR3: CASSFAENNEQFF
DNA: TGTGCCAGTAGTTTCGCGGAAAACAATGAGCAGTTCTTC

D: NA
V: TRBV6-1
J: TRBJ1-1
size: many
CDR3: CASSEFRSFF
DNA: TGTGCCAGCAGTGAATTTCGCTCTTTCTTT

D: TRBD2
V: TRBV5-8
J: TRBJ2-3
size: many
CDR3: CASSSGGRAADTQYF
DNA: TGTGCCAGCAGCTCTGGAGGGAGGGCCGCAGATACGCAGTATTTT

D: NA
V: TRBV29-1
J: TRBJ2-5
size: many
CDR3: CSVRTTAGETQYF
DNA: TGCAGCGTTAGGACAACGGCTGGAGAGACCCAGTACTTC

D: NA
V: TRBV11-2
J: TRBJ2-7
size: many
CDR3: CASSLDLGAEQYF
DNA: TGTGCCAGCAGCCTAGATCTCGGGGCCGAGCAGTACTTC